Given below is one T cell receptor beta chain in context. What it binds is unknown. The CDR3 regions of TCR beta were amplified from RNA transcripts. First-round RT-PCR of the TCR CDR3 relied on the HTBI primer set. TCRdb reprocessed the multiplex PCR reads with MiXCR, giving one entry per CDR3 protein. The data show around 270,000 distinct CDR3 sequences, about 19% seen once. This sample was taken from a study of T cells in Graves' hyperthyroidism and ophthalmopathy. Across the whole study: The blood sample was taken at first diagnosis, before treatment began. Study-wide results and caveats: Most thyroid clonotypes expanded above 0.001 appeared in blood too. Onset of ophthalmopathy came a median approximately 6.8 months after the model predicted it.

V gave up 6 bases and J gave up 3 bases; unmatched junction bases: 12. The CDR3 has 16 residues. From germline, CDR1 is SNHLY and CDR2 FYNNEI. The specimen sequenced was blood. The chain combines TRBV2 with TRBJ2-5, with 8 positions matching TRBD1. The sequence was collected from a man between 45 and 60 years old with Graves' ophthalmopathy. DNA of the CDR3: TGTGCCAGCAGGTTCCAGGGGGCTATACACAAAGAGACCCAGTACTTC. It yields the protein CASRFQGAIHKETQYF.